This TCR beta chain was profiled in a study of blood T cells in healthy people across ages. Study background: About one barcoded beta molecule was captured per two T cells (by template switching).

Points from the study as a whole: Age showed a roughly linear inverse relationship with TCR beta diversity per million T cells. Strongly correlated with naive T cell percentage was TCR beta diversity.

The second PCR ran roughly 6 to 11 cycles with a sample-barcoded 5' primer and J-beta primers. TCRdb reprocessed the 5' RACE reads via MiXCR and lists one record per CDR3 protein. The top ten hold approximately 7.7% of the sample, which has around 1.7 million distinct CDR3 sequences, roughly 30% seen once. With regard to this clonotype: Its cognate antigen is unknown.

Isolating PBMCs gave at least 6 million of these cells per sample. This CDR3 contains 14 residues. Trimming took off 2 bases at V and 2 bases at J, with 9 bases between the two ends. Per the germline V gene, CDR1 is SGHRS and CDR2 is YFSETQ. The sequencing sample was made of blood. The clonotype was recovered from a woman under 40 in good health. V usage is TRBV5-1 and J usage is TRBJ2-3; D ambiguous. CDR3 in amino acids: CASSFMGLTDTQYF. CDR3 nucleotides: TGCGCCAGCAGCTTCATGGGCCTCACAGATACGCAGTATTTT.